One T cell receptor beta chain is described in this entry. This clonotype has at least ten counts. Its specific antigen is unknown. No base quality information exists; no much larger clone differs at one position. The library was generated by multiplex PCR. Sequencer: Illumina HiSeq 2500. Following protocols modified from ARM-PCR, the researchers constructed TCRbeta libraries through three rounds of nested PCR with primers (Table S4). PCR products of 200-500 bp were gel-excised and purified with the QIAquick gel extraction kit before sequencing. As for how the authors treated the data: Trimmomatic was used to clean the reads, FLASH merged the cleaned reads into complete CDR3 sequences, and MiTCR assigned the sequences to V(D)J germline segments. Clonal diversity was calculated as the inverse Simpson's index using VDJtools. A read counted as productive if the sequence was in-frame and lacked a premature stop codon. The public reads were run again by TCRdb, first through fastp at Q25 and then through MiXCR, and only productive beta chains were kept. Rows matching on CDR3 protein sequence are summarized as one entry with the most common DNA and genes. Clone size and V and J calls follow TCRdb, not the original study. This sample has 65,000 to 95,000 distinct CDR3 sequences in its table, and approximately 79% of those were observed once. About an eighth of the sample lies in the top ten.

The CDR3 starts with the cysteine, ends with the phenylalanine, and has 13 residues. Only the CDR3 region is kept as DNA, spanning 39 bases read in frame from base 1. CDR1 and CDR2, looked up from the germline V gene (reference sequence), are GTSNPN and SVGIG. V is pared back by 3 bases and J by 1 base, with 9 bases lying between the germline termini. This entry is derived from a study of tumor and adjacent non-tumor tissue in lung cancer (dated 2018 in TCRdb). With regard to the full study: By cancer type, the cohort comprised approximately 12 adenocarcinoma patients, a couple of squamous cell carcinoma patients and 1 small cell lung cancer patient. About 30 paired specimens, one tumor and one normal lung sample per patient, were profiled by TCRbeta CDR3 sequencing. Sequencing produced 130 million or so productive TCRbeta reads in total, an average of about 4 million reads per sample. Using bulk TCRbeta repertoires from some 16 lung cancer patients, the study set lung tumor tissue side by side with matched distant non-tumor lung tissue. Ages among the 15 or so patients ranged from roughly 30 to 85 years, there were roughly ten men and 5 women, and disease was at TNM stage I to III. Points the paper makes about the study in general: Significantly higher TCR diversity was found in younger patients, and higher tumor TCR diversity was associated with shorter overall and disease-free survival. Neither the sequencing platform nor unique molecular identifiers are mentioned in the methods. Significantly higher TCR diversity (inverse Simpson) was observed in tumor tissue than in normal lung tissue (roughly 470 vs 170, P = 0.0075, Mann-Whitney U test). The top 100 clones accounted for a significantly larger cumulative portion of the repertoire in normal lung than in tumor tissue. Because peripheral blood was not sequenced, blood TCRbeta repertoires in the lung cancer patients of the study were not examined. Only roughly 14 patients were included in the cohort, and the need for larger samples and more detailed clinical data was noted by the authors.

RNA was isolated from bulk, unsorted tissue, and RNA quality was assessed with a NanoDrop ND-1000 and an Agilent 2100. All donors had newly diagnosed lung cancer, had not received prior chemotherapy, and were admitted for thoracic surgery in China between August and November 2014. Patients with previous radiotherapy or chemotherapy, or with another concurrent cancer, were excluded from the study. Surgical tissue pieces of about 1-2.2 cm3 were preserved in RNAlater solution and stored at -80 °C until use. Sequences were obtained from lung tumor tissue. The receptor comes from a woman in her 50s with non-small cell lung cancer. The chain couples TRBV30 to TRBJ1-2; TRBD1 is a weak D gene call, 5 bases matching. The CDR3 reads CAWSRDDNYGYTF. The DNA sequence reads TGTGCCTGGAGCCGGGACGATAACTATGGCTACACCTTC. With all but the CDR3 taken from the reference TRBV30 and TRBJ1-2 genes, the full variable domain is: SQTIHQWPATLVQPVGSPLSLECTVEGTSNPNLYWYRQAAGRGLQLLFYSVGIGQISSEVPQNLSASRPQDRQFILSSKKLLLSDSGFYLCAWSRDDNYGYTFGSGTRLTVV.